This T cell receptor (beta chain) was captured by sequencing in a study of T cell changes during pregnancy in multiple sclerosis. Data came from immunoSEQ multiplex PCR; TCRdb stores just in-frame clones and leaves some out. The profile shows 65,000 to 95,000 clones, about 91% of them singletons. The V gene lost 1 base and the J gene lost 4 bases, with 13 bases spanning the gap. Germline V lookup: CDR1 LGHNA, CDR2 YNFKEQ. The length of the CDR3 is 15 residues. This material consisted of peripheral blood, taken before pregnancy. This chain links TRBV4-2 with TRBJ1-2, with D unclear. This clonotype was sampled from a female donor with multiple sclerosis, enrolled in a pregnancy study. The CDR3, as DNA: TGTGCCAGCAGCCAAGTTGGGCTTACCGCCTATGGCTACACCTTC. It specifies CASSQVGLTAYGYTF.